Listed below are T cell receptor beta chains from one sample, sequenced in a study of blood T cell repertoires in COVID-19. Using immunoSEQ multiplex PCR, the repertoire was profiled, and TCRdb retains in-frame clones only, with some absent. The data show more than 200,000 clones, 88% seen once. Sequenced: peripheral blood. The receptors come from a human donor in a cohort sampled during active COVID-19. The CDR3 runs from the conserved cysteine through the conserved F or W. The D gene is left open where the match is weak. The listing skips clone size in some rows; elsewhere it reads once, few, many or a size class.

D | size | J | V | DNA | CDR3
NA | NA | TRBJ2-5 | TRBV4-3 | TGCGCCAGCAGCAGCTCGTCGACAGTACAAGAGACCCAGTACTTC | CASSSSSTVQETQYF
TRBD2 | NA | TRBJ2-1 | TRBV7-2 | TGTGCCAGCCGAAGGACTAGCGGGAATAACAATGAGCAGTTCTTC | CASRRTSGNNNEQFF
TRBD2 | NA | TRBJ2-2 | TRBV9 | TGTGCCAGCAGCTTATTCCGACTAGCGGGGGGCCCTAACACCGGGGAGCTGTTTTTT | CASSLFRLAGGPNTGELFF
TRBD1 | NA | TRBJ1-5 | TRBV5-4 | TGTGCCAGCAGCTTACAGGGGGGCAATCAGCCCCAGCATTTT | CASSLQGGNQPQHF
NA | NA | TRBJ1-3 | TRBV19 | TGTGCCAGTAGTATACAGGGGACTGGAAACACCATATATTTT | CASSIQGTGNTIYF
TRBD1 | NA | TRBJ2-5 | TRBV5-4 | TGTGCCAGCAGCCGCCCGGGGACAGCTAATGAGACCCAGTACTTC | CASSRPGTANETQYF
TRBD1 | NA | TRBJ1-5 | TRBV3-1/TRBV3-2 | TGTGCCAGCAGCCGACAGGGGTCCGGCAATCAGCCCCAGCATTTT | CASSRQGSGNQPQHF
NA | NA | TRBJ2-3 | TRBV7-2 | TGTGCCAGCAGCTTAAGGGGGCCACGGGGGGGCCCAACAGATACGCAGTATTTT | CASSLRGPRGGPTDTQYF
TRBD1 | few | TRBJ2-5 | TRBV7-2 | TGTGCCAGCAGCTTTGACAGGGGGATGGGGGAGACCCAGTACTTC | CASSFDRGMGETQYF
NA | NA | TRBJ1-4 | TRBV20-1 | TGCAGTGCTTCGGTGAATGAAAAACTGTTTTTT | CSASVNEKLFF
TRBD1 | NA | TRBJ1-1 | TRBV6-5 | TGTGCCAGCAAACCGGGACAGGAAAACACTGAAGCTTTCTTT | CASKPGQENTEAFF
TRBD1 | NA | TRBJ2-1 | TRBV30 | TGTGCCGCCTCGGACAGGAACAATGAGCAGTTCTTC | CAASDRNNEQFF
TRBD1 | NA | TRBJ2-7 | TRBV15 | TGTGCCACCAGCAGAGCCCGACAGGGGTTCTACGAGCAGTACTTC | CATSRARQGFYEQYF
NA | NA | TRBJ2-7 | TRBV13 | TGTGCCAGCAGTCCTTCAGGGTCCGAGCAGTACTTC | CASSPSGSEQYF
NA | NA | TRBJ1-4 | TRBV30 | TGTGCCTGGAGTGCCTACGGGGGATATGAAAAACTGTTTTTT | CAWSAYGGYEKLFF
NA | few | TRBJ2-7 | TRBV7-2 | TGTGCCAGCAGCTCTACCTACGAGCAGTACTTC | CASSSTYEQYF
NA | NA | TRBJ1-6 | TRBV6-5 | TGTGCCAGCAGTTACTGGGACAATAATTCACCCCTCCACTTT | CASSYWDNNSPLHF
TRBD1 | NA | TRBJ1-4 | TRBV7-2 | TGTGCCAGCAGCTTCGGGACAGGGGGCGCATTATATGAAAAACTGTTTTTT | CASSFGTGGALYEKLFF
TRBD1 | NA | TRBJ1-2 | TRBV5-4 | TGTGCCAGCAGACCGGGACAGGGGGAACCGTCTGGCTATGGCTACACCTTC | CASRPGQGEPSGYGYTF
NA | NA | TRBJ2-5 | TRBV27 | TGTGCCAGCAGTTTATCTCGGGGATACAAAGAGACCCAGTACTTC | CASSLSRGYKETQYF
NA | NA | TRBJ1-1 | TRBV20-1 | TGCAGTGCAGGGGACATCACTGAAGCTTTCTTT | CSAGDITEAFF
NA | once | TRBJ2-6 | TRBV27 | TGTGCCAGCAGTTCCCAGAGATGGAGCTCTGGGGCCAACGTCCTGACTTTC | CASSSQRWSSGANVLTF
TRBD1 | NA | TRBJ1-3 | TRBV28 | TGTGCCAGCAGGATGACAGGGTCCGCGGGAAACACCATATATTTT | CASRMTGSAGNTIYF
NA | NA | TRBJ2-7 | TRBV28 | TGTGCCAGCAGTTTGATGGGACAAGGTCGGGCCTACGAGCAGTACTTC | CASSLMGQGRAYEQYF
TRBD1 | few | TRBJ2-7 | TRBV5-4 | TGTGCCAGCAGCCAGGGACAGGGAAGCTACGAGCAGTACTTC | CASSQGQGSYEQYF
TRBD1 | NA | TRBJ1-4 | TRBV6-6 | TGTGCCAGCAGTTACTCGGGGACAGGGTCTGAAAAACTGTTTTTT | CASSYSGTGSEKLFF
TRBD1 | NA | TRBJ1-1 | TRBV5-4 | TGTGCCAGCAGCCCGCGGGACAGGCCCTTGAACACTGAAGCTTTCTTT | CASSPRDRPLNTEAFF
NA | many | TRBJ2-2 | TRBV4-2 | TGTGCCAGCAGCCAAGATATGGGAGCTCCCCCGAACACCGGGGAGCTGTTTTTT | CASSQDMGAPPNTGELFF
TRBD2 | NA | TRBJ2-7 | TRBV5-5 | TGTGCCAGCAGCTTGGGGACTAGCGGAGTATACGAGCAGTACTTC | CASSLGTSGVYEQYF
NA | NA | TRBJ1-1 | TRBV4-1 | TGCGCCAGCAGCCAGCGCGGATTTTGGGAGGTGGACACTGAAGCTTTCTTT | CASSQRGFWEVDTEAFF
TRBD2 | NA | TRBJ2-5 | TRBV28 | TGTGCCAGCAGTTCCCGGGACACCTCGGGACTAGCGGTGGGGGAGACCCAGTACTTC | CASSSRDTSGLAVGETQYF
NA | NA | TRBJ1-1 | TRBV3-1/TRBV3-2 | TGTGCCAGCAGCCAGTGGGGCCAGCCAAACACTGAAGCTTTCTTT | CASSQWGQPNTEAFF
NA | NA | TRBJ2-3 | TRBV28 | TGTGCCAGCAGTTATTATAGCACAGATACGCAGTATTTT | CASSYYSTDTQYF
TRBD2 | NA | TRBJ2-7 | TRBV7-2 | TGTGCCAGCAGCCCTAGCTCGAGCGGGGTCTACGAGCAGTACTTC | CASSPSSSGVYEQYF
NA | NA | TRBJ2-7 | TRBV9 | TGTGCCAGCAGCGTATCGGGACAAGCTTCTTACGAGCAGTACTTC | CASSVSGQASYEQYF
TRBD1 | NA | TRBJ1-2 | TRBV9 | TGTGCCAGCAGCGTAGTAGACAGGGTGGACTATGGCTACACCTTC | CASSVVDRVDYGYTF
TRBD1 | NA | TRBJ2-2 | TRBV10-3 | TGTGCCATCACCGCACGGACAGGGAGTGCCGGGGAGCTGTTTTTT | CAITARTGSAGELFF
TRBD1 | once | TRBJ1-5 | TRBV10-2 | TGCGCCAGCAGTGGGACAGGGGGAGGTCAGCCCCAGCATTTT | CASSGTGGGQPQHF
NA | NA | TRBJ1-1 | TRBV10-3 | TGTGCCATCAGTCCCAGGGAGAACACTGAAGCTTTCTTT | CAISPRENTEAFF
TRBD2 | NA | TRBJ2-1 | TRBV9 | TGTGCCAGCAGCTTCCTAGGACTAGCGGAATACAATGAGCAGTTCTTC | CASSFLGLAEYNEQFF
NA | NA | TRBJ1-1 | TRBV5-4 | TGTGCCAGCAGCGGGGCTGGGGGGGAAGCTTTCTTT | CASSGAGGEAFF
NA | NA | TRBJ1-2 | TRBV7-8 | TGTGCCAGCAGCTTAGAGGGGTCCAGGCTCTATGGCTACACCTTC | CASSLEGSRLYGYTF
NA | once | TRBJ1-2 | TRBV7-6 | TGTGCCAGCAGCTTAGAGGGGCCGGGGGTTAACTATGGCTACACCTTC | CASSLEGPGVNYGYTF
NA | NA | TRBJ1-2 | TRBV18 | TGTGCCAGCTCACCCCTACAGACAGGTCTTGACTATGGCTACACCTTC | CASSPLQTGLDYGYTF
TRBD1 | NA | TRBJ2-7 | TRBV6-6 | TGTGCCAGCAGTTACTCCGGGGGACAGGGTCCCGAGCAGTACTTC | CASSYSGGQGPEQYF
NA | once | TRBJ1-5 | TRBV18 | TGTGCCAGCTCACTTGCACAGACAGGCGTGAATCAGCCCCAGCATTTT | CASSLAQTGVNQPQHF
NA | NA | TRBJ1-1 | TRBV9 | TGTGCCAGCAGCCCCCAAGACCCGGGTAGCACTGAAGCTTTCTTT | CASSPQDPGSTEAFF
TRBD1 | NA | TRBJ1-1 | TRBV5-1 | TGCGCCAGCAGCTGGGCCTCGGCAGGGGGCGCCGGGACTGAAGCTTTCTTT | CASSWASAGGAGTEAFF